This TCR beta chain was identified during a study of blood T cell repertoires in COVID-19. Turning to the study itself: From the United States, Italy and Spain came samples of acute and convalescent COVID-19. From T cells, B-cell-depleted T cells, or PBMCs came the material, which was cDNA or gDNA.

The CDR3 length is 12 residues. Trimming took off 5 bases at V and 4 bases at J, with 7 bases between the two ends. Germline lookup yields CDR1 SGHTA and CDR2 FQGNSA. As originally analysed: Counts of nucleated cells, estimated from reference gene primer amplification, were obtained. Repertoires were generated with immunoSEQ multiplex PCR, while TCRdb's copy carries only in-frame clones and drops some. That table gives V, J and clone size, and the DNA gave D and trimming. Of 61,000 or so clones listed, about 86% are singletons. V usage is TRBV7-2 and J usage is TRBJ2-3, with D perhaps matching TRBD2 (5 bases). The sample was peripheral blood. The TCR sequence derives from a woman aged 80 or older with active COVID-19. The CDR3 sequence is CASSPEADTQYF. In nucleotides, the CDR3 is TGTGCCAGCAGCCCGGAGGCAGATACGCAGTATTTT.